The 11 T cell receptor beta chains given below trace back to one sample, sequenced in a study of identical twins. TCRdb reanalysed the 5' RACE reads using MiXCR and keeps one entry per CDR3 protein. The repertoire includes roughly 710,000 distinct CDR3 sequences, 5.5% to 6.5% of them detected once, and 1.5% to 2% sits in the top ten. Sequencing input: naive T cells sorted from blood. The source of these receptors is a young man in good health.

This clonotype was counted ten times or more. This chain connects TRBV10-3 to TRBJ2-2; possible D gene TRBD1, 6 bases. The CDR3 length is 17 residues. V lost 9 bases and J lost 0, with 20 bases in between. Per germline, CDR1 ENHRY and CDR2 SYGVKD. In DNA form, the CDR3 reads TGTGCCATTCAAGGACAGCGTCTAACCACGAACACCGGGGAGCTGTTTTTT. Its protein product is CAIQGQRLTTNTGELFF.

This clonotype was seen more than once but under ten times. This chain uses TRBV27 with TRBJ2-7, with TRBD2 matching over 7 bases. The CDR3 contains 18 residues. Germline V gene data show CDR1 as MNHEY and CDR2 as SMNVEV (reference sequence). V dropped 2 bases and J dropped 0; count of bases not matched to a gene: 13. The CDR3 loop reads CASSLVGPGGRSSYEQYV. The CDR3 DNA reads TGTGCCAGCAGTTTAGTGGGCCCGGGGGGTCGAAGCTCCTACGAGCAGTACGTC.

This clonotype was observed a handful of times. The chain recombines TRBV7-9 with TRBJ1-5; D is undetermined. The germline CDR1 and CDR2 sequences are SEHNR and FQNEAQ (reference sequence). The CDR3 contains 13 residues. With 1 base removed from V and 7 bases from J, the gap between germline ends came to 8 bases. For the CDR3, the DNA is TGTGCCAGCAGCTTAGAGGCTTCACAGCCCCAGCATTTT. Translation gives CASSLEASQPQHF.

Only a few counts were recorded for this clonotype. The chain links TRBV4-1 to TRBJ2-7; D gene unclear. V dropped 0 bases and J dropped 3 bases, with 6 bases sitting between them. Germline CDR1 MGHRA, CDR2 YSYEKL. The CDR3 loop spans 13 amino acids. The CDR3 reads CASSQDANYEQYV. CDR3 coding DNA: TGCGCCAGCAGCCAAGATGCCAACTACGAGCAGTACGTC.

The CDR3 region has the DNA TGTGCCAGCAGTTTAGGGGGACTAGCGCCGAGCACAGATACGCAGTATTTT. Translation: CASSLGGLAPSTDTQYF. The chain carries TRBV12-3 or TRBV12-4 and TRBJ2-3; TRBD2 matches 10 bases. This CDR3 contains 17 residues. V lost 1 base, J lost 0 bases, and 4 bases stayed unmatched.

This chain joins TRBV6-1 and TRBJ2-7; possibly TRBD1 for D (6 bases). The CDR3 has 13 residues. Germline V gene lookup returns CDR1 MNHNS and CDR2 SASEGT. V was pared by 6 bases and J by 0 bases, with 9 bases between. The CDR3 spells CASRQGSSYEQYF. CDR3 nucleotide sequence: TGTGCCAGCAGGCAGGGGAGCTCCTACGAGCAGTACTTC.

The chain links TRBV6-1 to TRBJ2-7; TRBD1 agrees at 11 bases. Trimming removed 4 bases from V and 2 bases from J; junction bases left unmatched: 10. Germline CDR1 is MNHNS and CDR2 is SASEGT. The CDR3 consists of 17 residues. In nucleotides, the CDR3 is TGTGCCAGCAGTGTCCGGGCCCCGGGACAGGGGGCCTACGAGCAGTACTTC. Translation: CASSVRAPGQGAYEQYF.

In this sample, this clonotype turned up many times. This chain links TRBV10-3 with TRBJ1-1; D remains ambiguous. Germline CDR1 is ENHRY and CDR2 is SYGVKD. V shed 0 bases and J shed 6 bases, with 14 bases lying between them. This CDR3 is built from 15 residues. CDR3 region: CAISESTAIGSEAFF. In DNA form, the CDR3 reads TGTGCCATCAGTGAGTCGACGGCGATCGGTTCTGAAGCTTTCTTT.

This clonotype was recorded a few times. The gene calls are TRBV4-1 and TRBJ2-3; D is possibly TRBD1 (6 bases). Germline V gene lookup returns CDR1 MGHRA and CDR2 YSYEKL. This CDR3 contains 15 residues. V was trimmed by 3 bases and J by 2 bases, leaving 12 bases between them. The CDR3 reads CASSHRTDPTDTQYF. CDR3 nucleotide sequence: TGCGCCAGCAGCCACCGGACAGATCCCACAGATACGCAGTATTTT.

There are many counts of this clonotype. The V call is TRBV7-8, the J call TRBJ2-1; 8 bases are shared with TRBD2. This CDR3 has 16 amino acids. V shed 5 bases and J 4 bases; nucleotides not matched to a gene: 10. Looked up from germline, CDR1 is SGHVS and CDR2 is FQNEAQ. CDR3 DNA sequence: TGTGCCAGCAGCCCCGGTGTAGCGGGACCATACAATGAGCAGTTCTTC. Translating it yields CASSPGVAGPYNEQFF.

Points on this clonotype: A much larger clone is a single base away; this may be a read error. The chain uses TRBV20-1 and TRBJ2-7; TRBD1 might be the D (6 bases). Germline CDR1 and CDR2: DFQATT and SNEGSKA (reference sequence). This CDR3 has 15 amino acids. Written as DNA, the CDR3 is TGCAGTGCACCGTGGCGGACAGCGATAACCTACAAGCAGTACTTC. Its translation is CSAPWRTAITYKQYF.